This T cell receptor beta chain was found in a study of low-dose radiotherapy and immunotherapy resistance in tumors. In the study overall: Dosing for Cohort 2 consisted of 1 Gy per fraction every two weeks, reaching a total of 13 Gy over 26 weeks. A dose of 300 mg of oral aspirin was taken by patients daily for four cycles from cycle 1 day 1.

The time point: before trial treatment. V was shortened by 7 bases and J by 4 bases, with 23 bases between the two germline ends. The CDR3 is made up of 17 amino acids. Germline-derived CDR1 and CDR2 are MDHEN and SYDVKM. TRAV and TRBV primers primed cDNA for both TCRalpha and TCRbeta. With a V-primer adapter and a constant-region primer, TCRs were amplified for about 22 PCR cycles. From the reads, TCRdb called clonotypes with MiXCR, one entry per CDR3 protein. The sample carries tens of thousands of distinct CDR3 sequences, 30% to 40% recorded once. This clonotype occurred a few times. This specimen consisted of PBMCs, obtained before treatment. The chain combines TRBV28 with TRBJ2-1; D might be TRBD2 (6 bases). This clonotype originated in a female donor with ovarian cancer. CDR3 residues: CASTLWVAGLGYNEQFF. CDR3 coding DNA: TGTGCCAGCACCCTTTGGGTGGCGGGATTGGGGTACAATGAGCAGTTCTTC.